This passage covers 30 T cell receptor beta chains from one sample sequenced in a study of cytomegalovirus exposure and HLA in healthy donors (dated by TCRdb to about 2017). Library generation was performed with the immunoSEQ multiplex PCR assay. For the multiplex PCR, a mixture combining 60 forward primers for TCR Vbeta segments and 13 reverse primers for TCR Jbeta segments was used. In TCRdb, the immuneACCESS table is reduced to in-frame sequences with V and J assigned. These tables do not hold every clone; where another copy was compared, an unresolved V gene accounts for under half, and the others remain unexplained. The sample table records around 190,000 clones; less than 80% of these occur just once. Around 4.8% of the sample is in the top ten clones. Material for sequencing was PBMCs. The receptor set was obtained from a woman aged 25 to 45 in good health and CMV-seropositive.

CDR3 nucleotides: TGTGCCAGCAGCTTAGGTGCGGCCTCCTACGAGCAGTACTTC. Amino acids: CASSLGAASYEQYF. The chain is built from TRBV7-2 and TRBJ2-7; unclear D gene. The germline CDR1 and CDR2 sequences are SGHTA and FQGNSA. CDR3 length: 14 residues. The germline V and J ends were trimmed by 1 base and 0 bases, with 7 bases remaining between them.

This chain joins TRBV23-1 and TRBJ1-5, with D possibly matching TRBD1 (6 bases). TRBV23-1 is placed among ORFs of uncertain function. Trimming shortened V by 2 bases and J by 2 bases, and 10 bases separated the two germline ends. The CDR3 runs 15 residues. CDR3: CASSQQGQCNQPQHF. The CDR3, as DNA: TGCGCCAGCAGTCAACAGGGGCAATGCAATCAGCCCCAGCATTTT.

The gene calls are TRBV14 and TRBJ2-2; D might be TRBD2 (7 bases). Germline V gene data show CDR1 as SGHDN and CDR2 as FVKESK. V dropped 4 bases and J dropped 1 base, with 13 bases sitting between them. This CDR3 region has 16 residues. The CDR3: CASSPRGGWNTGELFF. CDR3 nucleotide sequence: TGTGCCAGCAGCCCTAGGGGGGGTTGGAACACCGGGGAGCTGTTTTTT.

The sample holds a few counts of this clone. The chain employs TRBV18 and TRBJ2-5, with 7 positions matching TRBD1. The V gene's germline CDR1 is KGHSH and CDR2 LQKENI. The J segment lost 4 bases and the V segment lost 2 bases, leaving 10 bases of the junction unmatched. This CDR3 is built from 16 residues. CDR3: CASSPLPRQGGETQYF. CDR3 in DNA: TGTGCCAGCTCACCATTACCAAGACAGGGTGGAGAGACCCAGTACTTC.

V gene TRBV11-2 combines with J gene TRBJ2-7; 8 nucleotides agree with TRBD2. The V gene's germline CDR1 is SGHAT and CDR2 FQNNGV. The V gene end was trimmed by 2 bases and the J gene end by 2 bases; junction bases not matched to a gene: 2. CDR3 length: 14 amino acids. CDR3 region: CASSLTSGAYEQYF. The CDR3, as DNA: TGTGCCAGCAGCTTAACTAGCGGTGCCTACGAGCAGTACTTC.

The chain joins TRBV5-6 to TRBJ2-3; 7 bases agree with TRBD2. Losses at the gene ends were 0 bases for V and 1 base for J; bases not matched to a gene: 5. CDR1 and CDR2 from the germline V gene are SGHDT and YYEEEE. The CDR3 is 16 amino acids. In DNA, the CDR3 is TGTGCCAGCAGCTTGGCCCCTAGCGGACGCACAGATACGCAGTATTTT. Translating gives CASSLAPSGRTDTQYF.

The gene calls are TRBV4-1 and TRBJ1-5, with 9 positions matching TRBD1. The CDR3 is made up of 15 amino acids. Germline CDR1 MGHRA, CDR2 YSYEKL. After removal of 1 base from V and 5 bases from J, the junction contained 3 bases not matched to a gene. In nucleotides, the CDR3 is TGCGCCAGCAGCCAAGGACAGGGGGAATATCAGCCCCAGCATTTT. Translation: CASSQGQGEYQPQHF.

V and J are TRBV5-4 and TRBJ2-7, with TRBD1 identical over 10 bases. The V and J ends lost 3 bases and 4 bases, in that order; junction bases with no gene match: 7. In germline, CDR1 is SGHNT, CDR2 YYREEE (reference sequence). CDR3 length: 15 residues. Written as DNA, the CDR3 is TGTGCCAGCAGCTCGCCGGGACAGGGGCTTTACGAGCAGTACTTC. Amino acids: CASSSPGQGLYEQYF.

The chain combines TRBV19 with TRBJ2-3; 10 bases fit TRBD2. Losses at the gene ends were 3 bases for V and 0 bases for J; bases not matched to a gene: 6. Looked up from germline, CDR1 is LNHDA and CDR2 is SQIVND (reference sequence). The CDR3 is 17 amino acids. The CDR3 spells CASSIGWTSGSTDTQYF. In DNA form, the CDR3 reads TGTGCCAGTAGTATTGGGTGGACTAGCGGAAGCACAGATACGCAGTATTTT.

There are a few counts of this clone. This sequence joins TRBV18 and TRBJ2-7; D possibly corresponds to TRBD1 (6 bases). CDR1 KGHSH and CDR2 LQKENI come from the germline V gene. The CDR3 length is 17 residues. V shed 3 bases and J shed 1 base, with 19 bases lying between them. Here the CDR3 DNA reads TGTGCCAGCTCACCCGTACAGGGCTTTACCCCATCCTACGAGCAGTACTTC. Protein product: CASSPVQGFTPSYEQYF.

The chain is built from TRBV30 and TRBJ1-4, with D unclear. In germline, CDR1 is GTSNPN, CDR2 SVGIG (reference sequence). The CDR3 consists of 11 residues. V was clipped by 7 bases and J by 4 bases, with 7 bases between them. CDR3 DNA: TGTGCCTCCTCTTATAATGAAAAACTGTTTTTT. It encodes CASSYNEKLFF.

The V and J genes are TRBV11-2 and TRBJ2-5; 7 bases map to TRBD1. CDR1 and CDR2 (germline): SGHAT, FQNNGV. With 8 bases clipped from V and 1 base from J, the junction kept 4 bases outside the gene matches. The CDR3 sequence is 13 residues long. In DNA form, the CDR3 reads TGTGCCAGCGGGGGACAGCCCCAAGAGACCCAGTACTTC. This codes for CASGGQPQETQYF.

This chain links TRBV13 with TRBJ2-7; D call uncertain. The CDR3 consists of 12 residues. Trimming shortened V by 2 bases and J by 5 bases, and 7 bases separated the two germline ends. The V gene's germline CDR1 is PRHDT and CDR2 FYEKMQ (reference sequence). The CDR3 sequence is CASSLYLDEQYF. The CDR3 coding sequence is TGTGCCAGCAGCTTATACTTGGACGAGCAGTACTTC.

The chain links TRBV9 to TRBJ2-1; D is undetermined. CDR1 SGDLS and CDR2 YYNGEE come from the germline V gene. The CDR3 is 13 residues long. V was shortened by 0 bases and J by 5 bases, with 6 bases between the two germline ends. This chain's CDR3 is CASSVGQNNEQFF. The DNA of the CDR3 is TGTGCCAGCAGCGTAGGTCAGAACAATGAGCAGTTCTTC.

V usage is TRBV6-1 and J usage is TRBJ2-3; TRBD2 agrees at 8 bases. CDR3 length: 18 amino acids. Germline CDR1 and CDR2: MNHNS and SASEGT. The trim removed 4 bases at V and 3 bases at J, leaving 15 bases unmatched. The CDR3 sequence: CASSARAGEVEATDTQYF. CDR3 coding DNA: TGTGCCAGCAGTGCTAGAGCGGGAGAGGTGGAGGCAACAGATACGCAGTATTTT.

This clone was counted between two and nine times. The rearrangement joins TRBV7-2 to TRBJ2-3, with D possibly matching TRBD1 (6 bases). There are 15 residues in the CDR3. Germline CDR1 is SGHTA and CDR2 is FQGNSA. The V and J ends lost 5 bases and 1 base respectively, with 13 bases between them. CDR3 region: CASSPQGVGTDTQYF. The CDR3, as DNA: TGTGCCAGCAGCCCACAGGGAGTGGGCACAGATACGCAGTATTTT.

The chain couples TRBV2 to TRBJ2-1; TRBD1 is a possible D gene (6 bases). V was trimmed by 4 bases and J by 1 base, leaving 14 bases between them. The CDR3 has 16 amino acids. CDR1 is SNHLY, CDR2 FYNNEI, per germline. In DNA form, the CDR3 reads TGTGCCAGCAGTGGGATCGACAGGCCTTCCTACAATGAGCAGTTCTTC. This translates into CASSGIDRPSYNEQFF.

This clone has a single count. Written as DNA, the CDR3 is TGTGCCAGTAGTATGGTCAGGTGGAATGGCTACACCTTC. This codes for CASSMVRWNGYTF. This rearrangement joins TRBV19 to TRBJ1-2; unclear D gene. The CDR3 length is 13 residues. Germline CDR1 and CDR2: LNHDA and SQIVND (reference sequence). Trimming removed 3 bases from V and 6 bases from J, with 11 bases in between.

In this sample, this clone turned up a few times. One end of the junction does not line up with germline, which may come from a read error. The chain links TRBV5-6 to TRBJ2-7, with 10 bases fitting TRBD1. Germline assignment: CDR1 SGHDT and CDR2 YYEEEE. CDR3 length: 13 amino acids. The CDR3 spells CASSLWSGTGDAF. CDR3 nucleotide sequence: TGTGCCAGCAGCCTTTGGTCAGGGACAGGGGATGCCTTC.

J is TRBJ2-1 and V is TRBV4-2; 10 nucleotides line up with TRBD2. This CDR3 is built from 17 residues. The V and J ends lost 0 bases and 6 bases, in that order; junction bases with no gene match: 8. In germline, CDR1 is LGHNA, CDR2 YNFKEQ. CDR3 bases: TGTGCCAGCAGCCAAGATTCGGGACTAGCGATACCCAATGAGCAGTTCTTC. Amino acids: CASSQDSGLAIPNEQFF.

The chain couples TRBV2 to TRBJ2-7, with 10 bases aligning to TRBD1. CDR1 SNHLY and CDR2 FYNNEI come from the germline V gene. This CDR3 region has 15 residues. The V segment lost 1 base and the J segment 4 bases; nucleotides outside the gene matches: 4. CDR3: CASSEGGTGEYEQYF. The CDR3 nucleotides read TGTGCCAGCAGTGAAGGCGGGACAGGGGAATACGAGCAGTACTTC.

This chain uses TRBV5-1 with TRBJ1-2; the D gene is possibly TRBD1 (5 bases). The germline V and J ends were trimmed by 1 base and 8 bases, with 12 bases remaining between them. CDR3 size: 13 residues. Germline CDR1 SGHRS, CDR2 YFSETQ. The CDR3 spells CASSLRAGRGYTF. Here the CDR3 DNA reads TGCGCCAGCAGCTTGCGCGCAGGGCGCGGCTACACCTTC.

The rearrangement joins TRBV29-1 to TRBJ2-1; 9 nucleotides agree with TRBD2. The CDR3 is 20 residues long. Germline V CDR1 and CDR2: SQVTM, ANQGSEA. Germline trimming cut 4 bases from V and 0 bases from J; bases unmatched to any gene: 19. The CDR3: CSVARASGMVKGPSYNEQFF. In DNA, the CDR3 is TGCAGCGTTGCACGGGCTAGCGGGATGGTAAAGGGGCCCTCCTACAATGAGCAGTTCTTC.

The rearrangement uses TRBV6-1 and TRBJ1-1; 8 bases fit TRBD1. The CDR3 has 14 residues. Germline V gene sequence: CDR1 MNHNS, CDR2 SASEGT. V shed 8 bases, J shed 4 bases, and the junction held 9 bases outside the gene matches. The CDR3, as DNA: TGTGCCAGCGAGCGACAGGGGCCCCCCACTGAAGCTTTCTTT. Residues: CASERQGPPTEAFF.

CDR3 region: CASSYSGTLYGYTF. CDR3 nucleotides: TGTGCCAGCAGTTACTCCGGGACTCTCTATGGCTACACCTTC. This chain uses TRBV6-5 with TRBJ1-2, with D possibly being TRBD1 (5 bases). Trimming left V 0 bases short and J 4 bases short, with 9 bases between. The CDR3 has 14 residues. CDR1 and CDR2 (germline): MNHEY, SVGAGI.

V usage is TRBV5-1 and J usage is TRBJ1-1, with TRBD1 matching 7 bases. From germline, CDR1 is SGHRS and CDR2 YFSETQ. The ends lost 5 bases at V and 1 base at J; junction bases unmatched: 11. The CDR3 consists of 16 residues. The CDR3 is CASRHVLGTENTEAFF. The CDR3, as DNA: TGCGCCAGCAGACACGTGCTCGGGACAGAGAACACTGAAGCTTTCTTT.

CDR3 in amino acids: CASSVGTTLTDTQYF. Written as DNA, the CDR3 is TGTGCCAGCAGCGTAGGGACTACCCTCACAGATACGCAGTATTTT. V gene TRBV9 combines with J gene TRBJ2-3; a weak D match, TRBD2 (6 bases). The germline V gene encodes CDR1 SGDLS and CDR2 YYNGEE. This CDR3 is built from 15 residues. Trimming left V 0 bases short and J 2 bases short, with 10 bases between.

This clone was counted a few times. V and J are TRBV5-1 and TRBJ1-4, with 11 bases identical to TRBD1. This CDR3 is built from 16 residues. Germline V lookup: CDR1 SGHRS, CDR2 YFSETQ. The junction had 6 bases not matched to a gene; V was cut back by 4 bases and J by 4 bases. The CDR3 region is CASSPGQGAFNEKLFF. Here the CDR3 DNA reads TGCGCCAGCAGCCCAGGACAGGGGGCCTTTAATGAAAAACTGTTTTTT.

CDR3 nucleotide sequence: TGTGCCAGCAGCTTGGAACCAGGGAACTACGAGCAGTACTTC. Protein sequence: CASSLEPGNYEQYF. The V and J genes are TRBV5-6 and TRBJ2-7; TRBD1 might be the D (5 bases). The CDR3 totals 14 residues. The V end was cut by 0 bases, the J end by 3 bases, with 10 bases between. Germline V gene data show CDR1 as SGHDT and CDR2 as YYEEEE.

The genes are TRBV18 and TRBJ1-2; D perhaps matches TRBD1 (6 bases). This CDR3 is built from 15 residues. V dropped 3 bases and J dropped 6 bases, with 17 bases sitting between them. The germline V gene has CDR1 KGHSH and CDR2 LQKENI. CDR3 amino acids: CASSPPGQGTHGYTF. Here the CDR3 DNA reads TGTGCCAGCTCACCGCCAGGGCAGGGGACCCATGGCTACACCTTC.